Listed here are 11 T cell receptor beta chains from one sample, sequenced in a study of STAT5B mutations in CD4+ large granular lymphocyte leukemia. The table came from immunoSEQ multiplex PCR; TCRdb's copy has only in-frame clones and leaves some out. The data contain about 21,000 clones, around 75% of them singletons. The sample consisted of CD4+ T cells from blood buffy coats. The receptors were gathered from a human donor in good health.

The V call is TRBV30, the J call TRBJ2-5; 8 nucleotides agree with TRBD2. From germline, CDR1 is GTSNPN and CDR2 SVGIG (reference sequence). The V gene end was trimmed by 0 bases and the J gene end by 4 bases; junction bases not matched to a gene: 7. CDR3 length equals 15 residues. CDR3 protein: CAWSVPGRAGETQYF. Written as DNA, the CDR3 is TGTGCCTGGAGTGTACCCGGGAGGGCCGGAGAGACCCAGTACTTC.

The gene calls are TRBV6-1 and TRBJ2-2; D is possibly TRBD1 (6 bases). V was trimmed by 6 bases and J by 6 bases, leaving 11 bases between them. The CDR3 sequence is 13 residues long. CDR1 and CDR2 (germline): MNHNS, SASEGT. In DNA form, the CDR3 reads TGTGCCAGCAGGCAGGGGAAGGCCGGGGAGCTGTTTTTT. The encoded protein is CASRQGKAGELFF.

V gene TRBV7-2 combines with J gene TRBJ2-2; D uncertain. The CDR3 consists of 14 residues. Germline CDR1 SGHTA, CDR2 FQGNSA. Trimming cost V 5 bases and J 9 bases, with 16 bases left between them. This CDR3 is CASSLQSDARELFF. CDR3 DNA sequence: TGTGCCAGCAGCCTCCAGTCGGACGCGAGGGAGCTGTTTTTT.

This chain links TRBV28 with TRBJ2-1, with D perhaps TRBD1 (5 bases). The CDR3 is 14 amino acids. Germline V gives CDR1 MDHEN, CDR2 SYDVKM. V was trimmed by 4 bases and J by 1 base, leaving 8 bases between them. The CDR3 DNA reads TGTGCCAGCAGTTGGGGCGGTTCCTACAATGAGCAGTTCTTC. Its translation: CASSWGGSYNEQFF. Filled out from reference TRBV28 and TRBJ2-1, the complete variable domain reads DVKVTQSSRYLVKRTGEKVFLECVQDMDHENMFWYRQDPGLGLRLIYFSYDVKMKEKGDIPEGYSVSREKKERFSLILESASTNQTSMYLCASSWGGSYNEQFFGPGTRLTVL.

The chain is built from TRBV6-1 and TRBJ1-3, with D hard to call. The V gene lost 3 bases and the J gene lost 3 bases, with 6 bases spanning the gap. The germline CDR1 and CDR2 sequences are MNHNS and SASEGT. The CDR3 length is 13 residues. The CDR3 protein is CASSDGVGNTIYF. In DNA form, the CDR3 reads TGTGCCAGCAGTGATGGGGTTGGAAACACCATATATTTT.

The chain carries TRBV9 and TRBJ1-3; the D is unclear. CDR1 is SGDLS and CDR2 is YYNGEE in the germline V gene. V shed 2 bases and J shed 3 bases, with 0 bases lying between them. The CDR3 consists of 11 residues. The CDR3 sequence: CASSVGNTIYF. CDR3 nucleotide sequence: TGTGCCAGCAGCGTTGGAAACACCATATATTTT. The full variable domain, its missing parts supplied by reference TRBV9 and TRBJ1-3, is DSGVTQTPKHLITATGQRVTLRCSPRSGDLSVYWYQQSLDQGLQFLIQYYNGEERAKGNILERFSAQQFPDLHSELNLSSLELGDSALYFCASSVGNTIYFGEGSWLTVV.

The chain has TRBV19 and TRBJ2-1; no firm D call. The CDR3 extends over 14 amino acids. Germline V gene sequence: CDR1 LNHDA, CDR2 SQIVND (reference sequence). V was trimmed by 4 bases and J by 2 bases, leaving 9 bases between them. The CDR3 is CASSSPFTYNEQFF. CDR3 bases: TGTGCCAGTAGTAGCCCCTTCACCTACAATGAGCAGTTCTTC. The full variable domain, in which reference TRBV19 and TRBJ2-1 provide the parts outside the CDR3, is DGGITQSPKYLFRKEGQNVTLSCEQNLNHDAMYWYRQDPGQGLRLIYYSQIVNDFQKGDIAEGYSVSREKKESFPLTVTSAQKNPTAFYLCASSSPFTYNEQFFGPGTRLTVL.

The chain carries TRBV5-1 and TRBJ2-5; D is possibly TRBD2 (5 bases). V lost 3 bases and J 3 bases, leaving 12 bases between the germline ends. The CDR3 loop spans 14 amino acids. Germline loops: CDR1 SGHRS, CDR2 YFSETQ. CDR3 loop: CASSSGLGEETQYF. For the CDR3, the DNA is TGCGCCAGCAGCTCCGGACTTGGCGAAGAGACCCAGTACTTC.

CDR3 residues: CASSSQGNSYNEQFF. CDR3 coding DNA: TGCGCCAGCAGCTCTCAGGGAAATTCCTACAATGAGCAGTTCTTC. V is TRBV5-1 and J is TRBJ2-1; tentatively, D is TRBD1 (5 bases). Germline V gives CDR1 SGHRS, CDR2 YFSETQ. The CDR3 sequence is 15 residues long. V was pared by 3 bases and J by 1 base, with 11 bases between.

This chain connects TRBV18 to TRBJ1-1; 9 nucleotides align to TRBD1. This CDR3 spans 14 amino acids. V lost 5 bases and J lost 0; bases outside the gene matches: 1. Per germline, CDR1 KGHSH and CDR2 LQKENI. In DNA form, the CDR3 reads TGTGCCAGCTCAGGACAGGGGTTGAACACTGAAGCTTTCTTT. This gives the protein CASSGQGLNTEAFF.

This clone was detected once. In DNA form, the CDR3 reads TGCGCCAGCAGAAGGGACCTCACAGATACGCAGTATTTT. Translating gives CASRRDLTDTQYF. The genes are TRBV10-1 and TRBJ2-3; D is perhaps TRBD1 or TRBD2 (5 bases each). Trimming cost V 6 bases and J 2 bases, with 9 bases left between them. This CDR3 has 13 amino acids. The germline gives CDR1 WNHNN, CDR2 SYGVQD (reference sequence).